This T cell receptor (beta chain) was retrieved from a study of blood T cell repertoires in COVID-19. Germline V gene lookup returns CDR1 SGHDT and CDR2 YYEEEE. The CDR3 consists of 16 residues. J gave up 4 bases and V 4 bases, and 5 bases lay outside the gene matches. Resolution of symptoms, clearance, or two negative PCRs was present in recovered Cohort 3 donors. Authors' processing steps: Nucleated cell number was recorded as an estimate derived from reference gene primer amplification. Clones were sequenced by immunoSEQ multiplex PCR, and TCRdb holds only the in-frame ones, with some missing. V, J and clone size are those of that table, while D and trimming were read from the DNA. This sample yields approximately 300,000 clones, of which 80% to 90% are seen a single time; roughly 5.2% belongs to the top ten.

The sequence was collected from a woman in her 30s who had recovered from COVID-19. Sequencing input: PBMCs or T cells enriched from blood (not recorded which). The chain combines TRBV5-6 with TRBJ2-1; TRBD2 matches at 13 bases. CDR3 sequence reads: CASSPTSGGAYNEQFF. DNA for the CDR3: TGTGCCAGCAGCCCCACTAGCGGGGGGGCTTACAATGAGCAGTTCTTC.